Sequencing of this T cell receptor (beta chain) was carried out in a study of post-analysis software for immune sequencing data. General study points: The normalized Chao1 diversity of multiple sclerosis patients was significantly lower than that of controls. Four or five TRBV segments were more frequent in patients than controls; TRBV5-6, TRBV5-1 and TRBV20-1 belonged to this group.

Per germline, CDR1 SQVTM and CDR2 ANQGSEA. This CDR3 has 15 amino acids. With V trimmed by 0 bases and J by 6 bases, 4 bases remained unmatched. TCR beta libraries were prepared from cDNA with unique molecular identifiers. TCRdb redid the calling of the PCR reads with MiXCR, one entry per CDR3 protein. This repertoire shows roughly 400,000 distinct CDR3 sequences, about 39% found once; its top ten account for less than 8%. About this clonotype itself: Its antigen is unknown.

The origin of this receptor is a girl aged 2 to 10 with multiple sclerosis. Sequencing used blood. The chain combines TRBV29-1 with TRBJ2-1; TRBD2 aligns across 11 bases. CDR3 protein: CSVEEIAGGVNEQFF. The CDR3 nucleotides are TGCAGCGTTGAAGAGATAGCGGGAGGGGTCAATGAGCAGTTCTTC.